This T cell receptor (beta chain) originates from a study of blood T cell repertoires in COVID-19. Study in general: There were acute and convalescent COVID-19 samples, and they came from the United States, Italy and Spain.

In the study's own analysis: For nucleated cells, counts were estimated from reference gene primer amplification. Using immunoSEQ multiplex PCR, the repertoire was profiled, and TCRdb retains in-frame clones only, with some absent. For V, J and clone size, that table is used; D and trimming come from the DNA. This repertoire shows over 150,000 clones, around 83% found once; its top ten account for 6% to 8.5%. This clone was detected once. Those enrolled in Seattle joined during active infection and were followed longitudinally afterward. This receptor was taken from a woman aged 70 to 79 with COVID-19, enrolled during active disease. Sequencing was performed on peripheral blood.

In nucleotides, the CDR3 is TGCAGCGTTGCTGAGGGAACGGAGACCCAGTACTTC. Its protein is CSVAEGTETQYF. The rearrangement uses TRBV29-1 and TRBJ2-5; perhaps TRBD2 as D (5 bases). The CDR3 covers 12 residues. Germline CDR1 and CDR2: SQVTM and ANQGSEA. Trimming cost V 4 bases and J 5 bases, with 11 bases left between them.